A single T cell receptor (beta chain) is shown here with its context. Its antigen is unknown. The data were obtained in a study of radiation and T cells in renal cell carcinoma. Using immunoSEQ multiplex PCR, the repertoire was profiled, and TCRdb retains in-frame clones only, with some absent. The table lists roughly 45,000 clones, around four fifths of them singletons, with roughly 30% in the top ten. Study observations and caveats: In blood, top tumor clones expanded by 2 weeks, shrinking by 4.

Sample time point: blood 4 weeks post-SBRT, at nephrectomy. Regarding treatment: 15 Gy SBRT to primary tumor, nephrectomy 4 weeks later. Nephrectomy followed 15 Gy stereotactic body radiation by 4 weeks. After SBRT, blood was collected at 2 and 4 weeks, plus baseline. Clear cell pathology was present in this patient's renal cell carcinoma. J gave up 6 bases and V 6 bases, and 10 bases lay outside the gene matches. This CDR3 has 14 residues. Germline lookup yields CDR1 MNHEY and CDR2 SVGAGI. The origin of this receptor is a woman in her 70s with renal cell carcinoma. The chain uses TRBV6-5 and TRBJ2-7; TRBD2 matches 8 bases. The sequences come from blood, collected from a patient whose treatment included radiotherapy and nephrectomy. In nucleotides, the CDR3 is TGTGCCAGCAGACCGGGACTAGGGGGACTCGAGCAGTACTTC. Amino acids: CASRPGLGGLEQYF.